The T cell receptor beta chain described here comes from a study of cytomegalovirus exposure and HLA in healthy donors. Study findings and constraints: A list of 164 TCR beta chains associated with cytomegalovirus was given.

Measured with immunoSEQ multiplex PCR; TCRdb has only the in-frame clones, and not every one. This table holds more than 110,000 clones, approximately 86% found once. As to this clone: Its antigen is not known.

V lost 4 bases and J 5 bases, leaving 21 bases between the germline ends. There are 16 residues in the CDR3. The germline V gene has CDR1 SGDLS and CDR2 YYNGEE. V usage is TRBV9 and J usage is TRBJ1-2; D is perhaps TRBD1 (5 bases). The sample taken for sequencing was PBMCs. The TCR was taken from a woman younger than 35 in good health and CMV-seropositive. CDR3 DNA sequence: TGTGCCAGCAGCCCCCAGGGAGGGTTTCCATTTTATGGCTACACCTTC. Translation: CASSPQGGFPFYGYTF.